Given below is one T cell receptor beta chain in context. Its antigen is still unknown. Primers used in a second PCR of roughly 6 to 11 cycles were a sample-barcoded 5' primer and a J-beta primer mix. A template-switch adaptor that had 12 random nucleotides put a tag on each cDNA molecule. TCRdb re-analysed the 5' RACE reads in MiXCR, keeping a single row per CDR3 protein. The repertoire includes hundreds of thousands of distinct CDR3 sequences, about 62% of them detected once, and 25% to 35% sits in the top ten. This sample was taken from a study of blood T cells in healthy people across ages. Whole-study results and caveats: Relative to aged donors, long-lived donors carried more naive CD4+ cells and displayed higher diversity. Unsorted PBMCs prevented conclusive naive versus antigen-experienced comparison. Researchers judged that diversity estimates from one million T cells fell short of true values.

The length of the CDR3 is 12 residues. From germline, CDR1 is KGHSH and CDR2 LQKENI. Trimming shortened V by 6 bases and J by 4 bases, and 8 bases separated the two germline ends. This receptor was taken from a man aged 30-40 years in good health. Material: blood. The chain carries TRBV18 and TRBJ2-3; D is undetermined. CDR3 amino acids: CASSPTSDTQYF. The CDR3 DNA reads TGTGCCAGCTCGCCAACCTCAGATACGCAGTATTTT.